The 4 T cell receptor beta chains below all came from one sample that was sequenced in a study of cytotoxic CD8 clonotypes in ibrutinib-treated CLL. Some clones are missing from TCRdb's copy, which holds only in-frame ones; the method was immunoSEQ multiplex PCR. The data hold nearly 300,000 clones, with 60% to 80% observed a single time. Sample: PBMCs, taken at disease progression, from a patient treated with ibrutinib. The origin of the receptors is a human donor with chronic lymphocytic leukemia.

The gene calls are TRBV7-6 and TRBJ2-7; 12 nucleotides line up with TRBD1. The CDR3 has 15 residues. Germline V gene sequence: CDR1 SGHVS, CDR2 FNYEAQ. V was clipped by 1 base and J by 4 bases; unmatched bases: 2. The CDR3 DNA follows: TGTGCCAGCAGCTTAGGGGGACAGGGGGCTTACGAGCAGTACTTC. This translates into CASSLGGQGAYEQYF.

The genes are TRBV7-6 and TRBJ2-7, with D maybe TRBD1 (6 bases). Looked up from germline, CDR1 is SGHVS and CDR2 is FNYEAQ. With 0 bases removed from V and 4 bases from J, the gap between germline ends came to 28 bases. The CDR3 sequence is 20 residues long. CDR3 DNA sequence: TGTGCCAGCAGCTTAGCCCCTCCGGCGCACAGGGAGACCCTGTATTACGAGCAGTACTTC. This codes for CASSLAPPAHRETLYYEQYF.

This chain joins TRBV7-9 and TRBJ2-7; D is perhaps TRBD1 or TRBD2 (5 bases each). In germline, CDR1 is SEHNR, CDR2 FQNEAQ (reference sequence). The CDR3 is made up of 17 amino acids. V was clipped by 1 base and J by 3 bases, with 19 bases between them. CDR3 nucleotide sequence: TGTGCCAGCAGCTTAGTCGAGTGGGACCATCAAGACTACGAGCAGTACTTC. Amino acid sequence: CASSLVEWDHQDYEQYF.

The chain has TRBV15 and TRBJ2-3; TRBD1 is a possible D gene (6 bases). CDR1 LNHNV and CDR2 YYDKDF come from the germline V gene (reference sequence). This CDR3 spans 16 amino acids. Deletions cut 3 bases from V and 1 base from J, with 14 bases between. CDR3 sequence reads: CATSSYQGRGTDTQYF. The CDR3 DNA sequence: TGTGCCACCAGCAGCTACCAGGGGAGAGGCACAGATACGCAGTATTTT.